This is a list of T cell receptor beta chains from one sample in a study of T cell changes during pregnancy in multiple sclerosis. The data were produced by immunoSEQ multiplex PCR, yet TCRdb's version contains in-frame clones alone and is incomplete. The table lists under 65,000 clones, about nine tenths of them singletons. The sample in question was CD4+ T cells from peripheral blood mononuclear cells, obtained in the third trimester of pregnancy. The receptors stem from a female donor with multiple sclerosis, enrolled in a pregnancy study. Both conserved end residues are part of each CDR3. Fields, in order: J gene, clone size, V gene, D gene, CDR3 protein. The D gene is left open where the match is weak. Size tells how often a clone was seen (once, few, many) or the class of an expanded clone, and some rows leave it out.

>TRBJ2-1|.|TRBV6-1|TRBD1
CARGQNNEQFF
>TRBJ2-1|.|TRBV9|.
CASSVGVGLGYNEQFF
>TRBJ2-7|.|TRBV19|.
CASEDKSYEQYF
>TRBJ1-2|.|TRBV5-1|TRBD1
CASSTDRGYGYTF
>TRBJ2-4|.|TRBV10-3|.
CAISEGGTVAKNIQYF
>TRBJ2-2|once|TRBV2|.
CASRSSTGELFF
>TRBJ1-2|.|TRBV9|.
CASSPQDSNFYGYTF
>TRBJ1-3|.|TRBV6-6|.
CASSYGNSGNTIYF
>TRBJ1-1|few|TRBV10-1|.
CASRWGGNTEAFF
>TRBJ1-5|.|TRBV5-6|TRBD1
CASSLYRGGNQPQHF
>TRBJ1-4|.|TRBV29-1|TRBD1
CSVELPGQGNEKLFF
>TRBJ1-1|.|TRBV7-3|.
CASSFLMNTEAFF
>TRBJ1-3|.|TRBV9|.
CASSPPGLTGNTIYF
>TRBJ2-2|once|TRBV5-1|.
CASSLYTAGELFF
>TRBJ1-1|.|TRBV6-6|.
CASSYALIEAFF
>TRBJ1-5|once|TRBV7-8|TRBD1
CASSPGTVNPPQHF
>TRBJ1-6|.|TRBV10-3|.
CAINRGQLNSPLHF
>TRBJ1-1|.|TRBV9|TRBD1
CASSVALGRGAMAEAFF
>TRBJ1-2|few|TRBV5-1|.
CASSLAGQGSGDGYTF
>TRBJ2-7|once|TRBV5-4|.
CASSIQGYEQYF
>TRBJ2-1|.|TRBV4-1|.
CASSQGQGRVSYNEQFF
>TRBJ2-1|.|TRBV6-6|TRBD1
CASSLDRATYNEQFF
>TRBJ2-7|few|TRBV6-1|TRBD1
CASSERGPTYEQYF
>TRBJ2-3|.|TRBV11-2|.
CASSLGRTEDTQYF
>TRBJ2-6|.|TRBV11-2|TRBD1
CASSSTRQGGTGANVLTF
>TRBJ1-1|.|TRBV5-1|.
CASSLAGGSMNTEAFF
>TRBJ1-1|.|TRBV18|.
CASSPRGLNTEAFF
>TRBJ2-5|.|TRBV5-1|TRBD1
CASSLWGQGQETQYF
>TRBJ1-1|.|TRBV5-5|TRBD1
CASSLVPGQGQAFF
>TRBJ1-2|once|TRBV30|.
CAWSQSSSGYTF
>TRBJ2-7|once|TRBV25-1|.
CASSDDTSSYEQYF